Each of the 13 T cell receptor beta chains below was sequenced from the same sample in a study of blood T cell repertoires in COVID-19. Assay: immunoSEQ multiplex PCR; the TCRdb copy retains only in-frame clones and omits some. In the table there are more than 150,000 clones, around 80% of which are singletons. The sample consisted of peripheral blood. These receptors came from a man aged 50-59 years who had recovered from COVID-19.

This clone was counted only a few times. Mismatch with germline at one junction end may stem from a read error. CDR3 sequence reads: CASSNSPAVPYEQYF. DNA for the CDR3: TGTGCCAGCAGTAACTCCCCGGCGGTGCCCTACGAGCAGTACTTC. This chain connects TRBV6-5 to TRBJ2-7, with D hard to call. The V gene's germline CDR1 is MNHEY and CDR2 SVGAGI. This CDR3 comprises 15 residues.

The genes are TRBV27 and TRBJ2-3, with TRBD1 identical over 9 bases. The V gene's germline CDR1 is MNHEY and CDR2 SMNVEV (reference sequence). The CDR3 has 16 amino acids. V lost 4 bases and J lost 4; bases outside the gene matches: 9. The CDR3 reads CASSYSGTGRADTQYF. The CDR3 DNA sequence: TGTGCCAGCAGTTATTCCGGGACAGGGCGTGCAGATACGCAGTATTTT.

Only a few counts were recorded for this clone. The chain uses TRBV6-2 or TRBV6-3 and TRBJ1-5; weak D call: TRBD1 (5 bases). The V end was cut by 2 bases, the J end by 4 bases, with 12 bases between. This CDR3 contains 15 residues. The germline gives CDR1 MNHEY, CDR2 SVGEGT. DNA of the CDR3: TGTGCCAGCAGTTACGGGGGGTCCCCTAATCAGCCCCAGCATTTT. Amino acids: CASSYGGSPNQPQHF.

The chain uses TRBV5-5 and TRBJ2-3; possibly TRBD1 for D (6 bases). The CDR3 is 15 amino acids. The V end lost 2 bases, the J end lost 6 bases, and 16 bases lay between the germline ends. Germline lookup yields CDR1 SGHKS and CDR2 YYEKEE (reference sequence). CDR3 DNA: TGTGCCAGCAGCTTTGGGGGCGGTGCACAGGATACGCAGTATTTT. Translated: CASSFGGGAQDTQYF.

This rearrangement joins TRBV5-8 to TRBJ2-3; tentatively, D is TRBD2 (6 bases). Germline lookup yields CDR1 SGHTS and CDR2 YDEGEE. V was shortened by 2 bases and J by 4 bases, with 14 bases between the two germline ends. This CDR3 is 15 amino acids long. Here the CDR3 reads CASSFSGVSPDTQYF. The CDR3 bases are TGTGCCAGCAGCTTTTCGGGAGTAAGCCCAGATACGCAGTATTTT.

This clone came up once. V and J are TRBV19 and TRBJ1-5; 11 bases align to TRBD1. There are 16 residues in the CDR3. V lost 7 bases to trimming and J lost 3 bases; unmatched junction nucleotides: 8. The germline CDR1 and CDR2 sequences are LNHDA and SQIVND (reference sequence). CDR3 region: CASNDRDRGNNQPQHF. The CDR3 region has the DNA TGTGCCAGTAACGACCGGGACAGGGGGAACAATCAGCCCCAGCATTTT.

This clone turned up a few times. The gene calls are TRBV5-1 and TRBJ1-2, with D unresolved. Germline V gene data show CDR1 as SGHRS and CDR2 as YFSETQ. The CDR3 has 14 amino acids. The germline V and J ends were trimmed by 7 bases and 6 bases, with 19 bases remaining between them. This CDR3 is CASRSEFASDGYTF. CDR3 DNA sequence: TGCGCCAGCCGATCCGAGTTCGCTTCGGATGGCTACACCTTC.

The V and J genes are TRBV9 and TRBJ1-4; TRBD1 might be the D (6 bases). In germline, CDR1 is SGDLS, CDR2 YYNGEE. V lost 4 bases to trimming and J lost 5 bases, with 12 bases between them. The CDR3 runs 14 residues. The CDR3 region is CASSRDIGNEKLFF. CDR3 coding DNA: TGTGCCAGCAGCCGGGACATAGGGAATGAAAAACTGTTTTTT.

This chain links TRBV20-1 with TRBJ2-1; 8 nucleotides line up with TRBD2. V lost 6 bases, J lost 9 bases, and 25 bases stayed unmatched. CDR3 length: 18 residues. In germline, CDR1 is DFQATT, CDR2 SNEGSKA (reference sequence). In DNA form, the CDR3 reads TGCAGTGCAAGTAAAGCCGGTCTGGGCGGGAGGTTTGGTGGTGAGCAGTTCTTC. Translation gives CSASKAGLGGRFGGEQFF.

This clone appeared a single time. The chain employs TRBV5-4 and TRBJ1-2; 10 bases fit TRBD1. V gave up 3 bases and J gave up 7 bases; unmatched junction bases: 6. The CDR3 is 14 amino acids. From germline, CDR1 is SGHNT and CDR2 YYREEE (reference sequence). The CDR3 DNA reads TGTGCCAGCAGCTCACGACAGGGGGCTGGTGGCTACACCTTC. It is translated as CASSSRQGAGGYTF.

This chain joins TRBV30 and TRBJ2-7; 7 bases agree with TRBD2. CDR3 length: 15 residues. The germline gives CDR1 GTSNPN, CDR2 SVGIG (reference sequence). The trim removed 0 bases at V and 0 bases at J, leaving 5 bases unmatched. CDR3 region: CAWSVFGTISYEQYF. The CDR3 DNA reads TGTGCCTGGAGTGTATTCGGGACTATCTCCTACGAGCAGTACTTC.

This rearrangement joins TRBV7-7 to TRBJ2-1; weak D call: TRBD2 (5 bases). CDR1 SSHAT and CDR2 FNYEAQ come from the germline V gene (reference sequence). The CDR3 length is 14 residues. The germline V and J ends were trimmed by 4 bases and 8 bases, with 15 bases remaining between them. The CDR3 DNA reads as TGTGCCAGCAGCTCAGACTTACTAGTCCATGAGCAGTTCTTC. It is translated as CASSSDLLVHEQFF.

The V call is TRBV18, the J call TRBJ2-7; the match to TRBD1 covers 8 bases. This CDR3 spans 15 amino acids. With 2 bases clipped from V and 3 bases from J, the junction kept 6 bases outside the gene matches. CDR1 is KGHSH and CDR2 is LQKENI in the germline V gene. The CDR3 loop reads CASSPAGTGNYEQYF. In nucleotides, the CDR3 is TGTGCCAGCTCACCAGCCGGGACAGGCAACTACGAGCAGTACTTC. Combining the CDR3 with reference TRBV18 and TRBJ2-7 gives the whole variable domain NAGVMQNPRHLVRRRGQEARLRCSPMKGHSHVYWYRQLPEEGLKFMVYLQKENIIDESGMPKERFSAEFPKEGPSILRIQQVVRGDSAAYFCASSPAGTGNYEQYFGPGTRLTVT.